Listed below are T cell receptor beta chains from one sample, sequenced in a study of cytomegalovirus exposure and HLA in healthy donors. Libraries were prepared by immunoSEQ multiplex PCR; TCRdb keeps only in-frame clonotypes and omits some of them. The repertoire holds 92,000 or so clones, with over 55% as singletons. The sequenced sample consisted of PBMCs. The receptor source for this set is a woman aged 45-60 years in good health and CMV-seropositive. CDR3s include the opening cysteine and the closing phenylalanine or tryptophan. The D gene is left open where the match is weak. For some rows the clone size is stated as once, few or many, or as a class when expanded; others skip it.

TRBJ2-1 | TRBV7-2 | TRBD2 | few | TGTGCCAGCAGCTTAGATAGCGGGGGCCACAATGAGCAGTTCTTC | CASSLDSGGHNEQFF
TRBJ2-5 | TRBV5-6 | TRBD2 | NA | TGTGCCAGCAGCTCCACCCCCGGGGGGGCCCAAGAGACCCAGTACTTC | CASSSTPGGAQETQYF
TRBJ1-1 | TRBV9 | NA | NA | TGTGCCAGCAGCGCCGGTCAGAACACTGAAGCTTTCTTT | CASSAGQNTEAFF
TRBJ2-1 | TRBV5-1 | NA | NA | TGCGCCAGCAGCTTAAACATTCGCCCCTACAATGAGCAGTTCTTC | CASSLNIRPYNEQFF
TRBJ2-4 | TRBV27 | TRBD1 | NA | TGTGCCAGCAGAAACGACAGGGTAGGCATTCAGTACTTC | CASRNDRVGIQYF
TRBJ1-1 | TRBV5-5 | NA | NA | TGTGCCAGCAGCTTGGACGCCCGGGGCACTGAAGCTTTCTTT | CASSLDARGTEAFF
TRBJ1-6 | TRBV27 | TRBD1 | NA | TGTGCCAGCAGTTTATCGTCAGGGGGAAATTCACCCCTCCACTTT | CASSLSSGGNSPLHF
TRBJ1-2 | TRBV19 | TRBD1 | NA | TGTGCCAGTAGTATGAGGGGACAGGGAGGCGGCTACACCTTC | CASSMRGQGGGYTF
TRBJ2-7 | TRBV7-3 | TRBD1 | NA | TGTGCCAGCAGCTTGGGACAGGGGAATGAGCAGTACTTC | CASSLGQGNEQYF
TRBJ2-1 | TRBV5-6 | TRBD1 | NA | TGTGCCAGCAGCCTCGGGACAGGGGATGAGCAGTTCTTC | CASSLGTGDEQFF
TRBJ2-7 | TRBV11-3 | TRBD1 | NA | TGTGCCAGCAGCGCCGGGACAGGGGGATGGTACGAGCAGTACTTC | CASSAGTGGWYEQYF
TRBJ2-7 | TRBV7-3 | NA | NA | TGTGCCAGCAGCCAGGCGACAGGACCTTCCTACGAGCAGTACTTC | CASSQATGPSYEQYF
TRBJ1-2 | TRBV7-9 | NA | few | TGTGCCAGCAGCTTAGGAGGTGGCTACACCTTC | CASSLGGGYTF
TRBJ1-5 | TRBV2 | NA | NA | TGTGCCAGCAGTGATGTCGGGAGGGGAAGGGATCAGCCCCAGCATTTT | CASSDVGRGRDQPQHF